A selection of T cell receptor beta chains follows, all from one sample in a study of T cells in localized non-small cell lung cancer. Only in-frame clones appear in the TCRdb table, and some are missing; sequencing was by immunoSEQ multiplex PCR. The sample consists of some 52,000 clones, 80% of them appearing once. The sequenced sample was PBMCs, obtained before any cancer treatment. The source is a woman aged 40-75 years with stage II lung adenocarcinoma. CDR3s include the opening cysteine and the closing phenylalanine or tryptophan.

J: TRBJ2-5
V: TRBV6-6
CDR3: CASSYPQGKETQYF

J: TRBJ2-7
V: TRBV30
CDR3: CAWNPGTGDGEQYF

J: TRBJ1-1
V: TRBV6-5
CDR3: CASSWGERGEAFF

J: TRBJ1-1
V: TRBV18
CDR3: CASSQSAGTEAFF

J: TRBJ2-7
V: TRBV30
CDR3: CAWLREWDRSYEQYF

J: TRBJ2-5
V: TRBV19
CDR3: CASSIGQGETQYF

J: TRBJ1-4
V: TRBV6-5
CDR3: CASRGGTGGEKLFF

J: TRBJ2-1
V: TRBV5-1
CDR3: CASSPGGTSFRRGTEQFF

J: TRBJ2-2
V: TRBV18
CDR3: CASSLTGVGGELFF

J: TRBJ1-2
V: TRBV30
CDR3: CAWSLQFYGYTF

J: TRBJ2-7
V: TRBV30
CDR3: CAWSVGVEQYF

J: TRBJ2-7
V: TRBV15
CDR3: CATSREGTTYEQYF